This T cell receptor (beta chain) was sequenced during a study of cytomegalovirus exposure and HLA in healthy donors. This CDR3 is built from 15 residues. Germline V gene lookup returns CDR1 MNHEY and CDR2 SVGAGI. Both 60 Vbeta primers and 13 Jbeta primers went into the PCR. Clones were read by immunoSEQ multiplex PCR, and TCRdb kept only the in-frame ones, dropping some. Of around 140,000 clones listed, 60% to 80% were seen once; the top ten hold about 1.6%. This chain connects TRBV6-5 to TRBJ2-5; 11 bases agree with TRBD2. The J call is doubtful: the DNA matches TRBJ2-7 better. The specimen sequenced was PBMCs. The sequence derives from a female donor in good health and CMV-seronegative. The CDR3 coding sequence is TGTGCCAGCAGTTACCAACTAGCGGGAGCCTACGAGCAGTACTTC. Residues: CASSYQLAGAYEQYF.